The 27 T cell receptor beta chains given below trace back to one sample, sequenced in a study of CD8 T cells in ankylosing spondylitis. Broader study findings: A TCR beta motif of seven or eight highly homologous variants appeared characteristic of ankylosing spondylitis blood.

TCRdb re-called the 5' RACE reads with MiXCR, one entry per CDR3 protein. This sample has 700,000 or so distinct CDR3 sequences, with roughly 20% found just once. Their specific antigens are unknown. Sequencing was performed on blood, either unsorted or a sorted T cell fraction (not recorded which). Receptors originate from a male donor with ankylosing spondylitis.

The rearrangement joins TRBV6-1 to TRBJ1-1; D may be TRBD1 (6 bases). The CDR3 is 15 amino acids. Deletions cut 5 bases from V and 5 bases from J, with 18 bases between. Germline V gene lookup returns CDR1 MNHNS and CDR2 SASEGT. The CDR3 region is CASSPSSGAGTEAFF. The CDR3 bases are TGTGCCAGCAGTCCCTCTTCAGGGGCAGGTACTGAAGCTTTCTTT.

The CDR3 spells CASSYLDSTGYEQYF. CDR3 DNA: TGTGCCAGCAGTTACCTAGACTCGACTGGGTACGAGCAGTACTTC. V is TRBV6-5 and J is TRBJ2-7; D gene uncertain. The germline V and J ends were trimmed by 2 bases and 4 bases, with 15 bases remaining between them. CDR3 length equals 15 residues. The V gene's germline CDR1 is MNHEY and CDR2 SVGAGI.

This clonotype occurred a few times. The chain uses TRBV10-3 and TRBJ2-7, with 10 nucleotides matching TRBD2. Germline loops: CDR1 ENHRY, CDR2 SYGVKD. The CDR3 extends over 14 amino acids. V shed 4 bases, J shed 4 bases, and the junction held 4 bases outside the gene matches. This CDR3 reads CAISGAGGPYEQYF. In nucleotides, the CDR3 is TGTGCCATCAGTGGAGCGGGGGGGCCTTACGAGCAGTACTTC.

V usage is TRBV21-1 and J usage is TRBJ2-7; TRBD2 is taken as the D call from the table, unchecked against the DNA. TRBV21-1 is listed as a pseudogene. The CDR3 has 17 residues. CDR3 residues: CASLSEAGSVKGYEQYF. For the CDR3, the DNA is TGTGCCAGCCTTAGCGAGGCAGGTTCAGTGAAGGGCTACGAGCAGTACTTC.

About this clonotype: The junction does not match germline at one end; this may be a read error. The chain combines TRBV7-7 with TRBJ2-3; no reliable D call. The CDR3 has 14 residues. CDR1 SSHAT and CDR2 FNYEAQ come from the germline V gene (reference sequence). The CDR3 nucleotides are TGTGCTAGCAGCTTAGTATTCGGCGCAGATACGCAGTATTTT. This gives the protein CASSLVFGADTQYF.

This clonotype has just a few counts. The V and J genes are TRBV12-3 or TRBV12-4 and TRBJ2-7; tentatively, D is TRBD1 (6 bases). Deletions cut 0 bases from V and 5 bases from J, with 14 bases between. The CDR3 has 15 amino acids. CDR3: CASSLAYAGVDEQYF. CDR3 in DNA: TGTGCCAGCAGTTTAGCCTACGCAGGGGTCGACGAGCAGTACTTC.

The rearrangement links TRBV11-1 to TRBJ2-2; D unresolved. V dropped 2 bases and J dropped 4 bases, with 14 bases sitting between them. There are 16 residues in the CDR3. CDR1 SGHAT and CDR2 FQDESV come from the germline V gene (reference sequence). The CDR3 DNA follows: TGTGCCAGCAGCTTAATCCAGGCGAAGACCACCGGGGAGCTGTTTTTT. It yields the protein CASSLIQAKTTGELFF.

This clonotype showed up many times. The chain is built from TRBV20-1 and TRBJ2-3; TRBD1 is a possible D gene (5 bases). Germline V lookup: CDR1 DFQATT, CDR2 SNEGSKA (reference sequence). V gave up 4 bases and J gave up 4 bases, with 9 bases separating them. The CDR3 length is 12 residues. CDR3 region: CSAMTVSDTQYF. The CDR3 DNA sequence: TGCAGTGCTATGACAGTATCAGATACGCAGTATTTT.

This clonotype turned up a few times. This rearrangement joins TRBV11-2 to TRBJ1-2; D might be TRBD1 (5 bases). Germline V gene sequence: CDR1 SGHAT, CDR2 FQNNGV. The CDR3 length is 13 residues. Trimming cost V 5 bases and J 3 bases, with 10 bases left between them. The CDR3 nucleotides are TGTGCCAGCAGCATTATACAGGACTATGGCTACACCTTC. This codes for CASSIIQDYGYTF. The variable domain in full, with the rest retrieved from reference TRBV11-2 and TRBJ1-2, is EAGVAQSPRYKIIEKRQSVAFWCNPISGHATLYWYQQILGQGPKLLIQFQNNGVVDDSQLPKDRFSAERLKGVDSTLKIQPAKLEDSAVYLCASSIIQDYGYTFGSGTRLTVV.

CDR3: CASRPRRTEAFF. The CDR3 bases are TGTGCCAGCAGACCACGGAGGACTGAAGCTTTCTTT. This chain links TRBV28 with TRBJ1-1; no clear D gene. CDR1 MDHEN and CDR2 SYDVKM come from the germline V gene. The CDR3 spans 12 residues. V was cut by 6 bases and J by 5 bases, with 10 bases left in between.

The sample holds one count of this clonotype. J is TRBJ2-1 and V is TRBV5-1; D is possibly TRBD2 (5 bases). Per the germline V gene, CDR1 is SGHRS and CDR2 is YFSETQ. The ends were cut back, 6 bases at V and 8 bases at J, with 18 bases in the middle. This CDR3 comprises 14 residues. The CDR3 loop is CASTRAPGNDEQFF. The CDR3 DNA reads as TGCGCCAGCACCCGGGCCCCGGGAAACGATGAGCAGTTCTTC.

Here the CDR3 reads CASSLGGLNSGNTIYF. The DNA of the CDR3 is TGTGCCAGCAGCCTAGGCGGACTCAACTCTGGAAACACCATATATTTT. The chain links TRBV7-3 to TRBJ1-3, with D uncertain. Germline CDR1 SGHTA, CDR2 FQGTGA. The CDR3 has 16 amino acids. V was shortened by 5 bases and J by 0 bases, with 14 bases between the two germline ends.

This clonotype turned up a few times. This chain links TRBV28 with TRBJ1-6; TRBD1 matches at 8 bases. The trim removed 8 bases at V and 6 bases at J, leaving 3 bases unmatched. Germline values: CDR1 MDHEN, CDR2 SYDVKM. The CDR3 runs 13 residues. CDR3 bases: TGTGCCAGCGACGACAGGGGTAATTCACCCCTCCACTTT. Translated, it gives CASDDRGNSPLHF.

This clonotype has more than one count but fewer than ten. V is TRBV5-1 and J is TRBJ2-1; D is unresolved. CDR3 length equals 13 residues. V was pared by 0 bases and J by 9 bases, with 10 bases between. Germline V gives CDR1 SGHRS, CDR2 YFSETQ. This CDR3 reads CASSLVVNGEQFF. In nucleotides, the CDR3 is TGCGCCAGCAGCTTGGTTGTAAACGGTGAGCAGTTCTTC.

The V and J genes are TRBV12-3 or TRBV12-4 and TRBJ1-3; D not certain. Deletions cut 1 base from V and 0 bases from J, with 7 bases between. This CDR3 region has 15 residues. The CDR3 sequence is CASSLGEISGNTIYF. CDR3 bases: TGTGCCAGCAGTTTAGGGGAAATCTCTGGAAACACCATATATTTT.

This clonotype turned up a few times. DNA for the CDR3: TGTGCCAGCAGTGAATGGGGGCAGGGCAATGAGCAGTTCTTC. Protein: CASSEWGQGNEQFF. This chain links TRBV6-1 with TRBJ2-1, with D possibly TRBD1 on 6 matching bases. CDR1 and CDR2 from the germline V gene are MNHNS and SASEGT. Trimming cost V 2 bases and J 6 bases, with 11 bases left between them. The CDR3 has 14 residues.

In nucleotides, the CDR3 is TGCAGTGCTTACATAGCGGAGAGTTGGGGTAGCCATGAGCAGTTCTTC. Translating gives CSAYIAESWGSHEQFF. The V call is TRBV20-1, the J call TRBJ2-1; a possible D gene is TRBD2 (6 bases). V shed 5 bases and J shed 8 bases, with 25 bases lying between them. CDR3 length: 16 amino acids. Germline CDR1 and CDR2: DFQATT and SNEGSKA (reference sequence).

The chain uses TRBV4-1 and TRBJ2-1, with a weak D call TRBD2 (5 bases). This CDR3 region has 17 residues. CDR1 is MGHRA and CDR2 is YSYEKL in the germline V gene. Trimming removed 0 bases at V and 5 bases at J, with 17 bases between. The chain's CDR3 is CASSQDGNIIGDNEQFF. Written as DNA, the CDR3 is TGCGCCAGCAGCCAAGACGGTAACATTATCGGGGACAATGAGCAGTTCTTC.

This clonotype was seen repeatedly, ten times or more. V and J are TRBV7-9 and TRBJ1-4; D uncertain. Germline V gives CDR1 SEHNR, CDR2 FQNEAQ (reference sequence). This CDR3 region has 13 residues. V lost 1 base and J 5 bases, leaving 5 bases between the germline ends. CDR3 coding DNA: TGTGCCAGCAGCTTAGACGGAAATGAAAAACTGTTTTTT. Protein product: CASSLDGNEKLFF.

This clonotype was recorded at least ten times. This chain joins TRBV20-1 and TRBJ2-3; 7 nucleotides line up with TRBD1. Looked up from germline, CDR1 is DFQATT and CDR2 is SNEGSKA (reference sequence). The length of the CDR3 is 11 residues. V was pared by 4 bases and J by 7 bases, with 2 bases of the junction left unmatched. The CDR3 loop reads CSATRGNTQYF. CDR3 bases: TGCAGTGCTACCAGGGGGAATACGCAGTATTTT.

This clonotype was seen only a few times. The genes are TRBV7-2 and TRBJ2-2; TRBD2 matches 7 bases. V shed 5 bases and J 4 bases; nucleotides not matched to a gene: 7. CDR3 length equals 15 residues. CDR1 is SGHTA and CDR2 is FQGNSA in the germline V gene. The CDR3 reads CASSPGGAVTGELFF. CDR3 bases: TGTGCCAGCAGCCCGGGGGGTGCAGTCACCGGGGAGCTGTTTTTT.

The chain carries TRBV5-1 and TRBJ2-1, with 13 nucleotides matching TRBD2. This CDR3 is built from 16 residues. Unmatched junction bases numbered 3, after V lost 1 base and J lost 5 bases. Germline CDR1 reads SGHRS; CDR2 reads YFSETQ. CDR3 nucleotides: TGCGCCAGCAGCTTGTCGACTAGCGGGGGGAACAATGAGCAGTTCTTC. Amino acids: CASSLSTSGGNNEQFF.

This clonotype was seen at least ten times. This chain uses TRBV18 with TRBJ2-3, with 9 bases identical to TRBD1. From germline, CDR1 is KGHSH and CDR2 LQKENI. The CDR3 spans 19 residues. Trimming at V came to 0 bases and at J to 4 bases, leaving 14 bases not matched to a gene. The CDR3 spells CASSPPRTGVERNPDTQYF. The CDR3 DNA is TGTGCCAGCTCACCACCGCGGACAGGGGTGGAACGGAACCCAGATACGCAGTATTTT. Based on the CDR3 plus reference TRBV18 and TRBJ2-3, the full variable domain is NAGVMQNPRHLVRRRGQEARLRCSPMKGHSHVYWYRQLPEEGLKFMVYLQKENIIDESGMPKERFSAEFPKEGPSILRIQQVVRGDSAAYFCASSPPRTGVERNPDTQYFGPGTRLTVL.

The gene calls are TRBV29-1 and TRBJ2-7; D gene uncertain. In germline, CDR1 is SQVTM, CDR2 ANQGSEA. The CDR3 extends over 12 amino acids. Trimming stripped 1 base from V and 3 bases from J, with 7 bases between. The CDR3 nucleotides are TGCAGCGTTGAAGCTTCCCACTACGAGCAGTACTTC. Its protein is CSVEASHYEQYF.

V is TRBV20-1 and J is TRBJ1-1, with D perhaps TRBD1 (5 bases). Between the trimmed V and J ends, which lost 3 bases and 7 bases, there was a span of 12 bases. The CDR3 length is 12 residues. Germline assignment: CDR1 DFQATT and CDR2 SNEGSKA (reference sequence). CDR3 loop: CSASDLTDEAFF. The CDR3 DNA follows: TGCAGTGCTAGCGATTTGACAGATGAAGCTTTCTTT.

This clonotype was seen many times. This sequence joins TRBV6-5 and TRBJ1-2, with a weak D call TRBD1 (5 bases). The germline gives CDR1 MNHEY, CDR2 SVGAGI. CDR3 length: 12 residues. Trimming removed 8 bases at V and 7 bases at J, with 14 bases between. CDR3: CASQSGAGGYTF. The CDR3 nucleotides are TGTGCCAGCCAAAGTGGGGCGGGTGGCTACACCTTC.

This clonotype has more than one count but fewer than ten. The V call is TRBV29-1, the J call TRBJ1-2; no reliable D call. Per germline, CDR1 SQVTM and CDR2 ANQGSEA. Trimming shortened V by 2 bases and J by 2 bases, and 6 bases separated the two germline ends. This CDR3 has 12 amino acids. CDR3 sequence: CSVESGNYGYTF. As DNA, the CDR3 is TGCAGCGTTGAAAGCGGCAACTATGGCTACACCTTC.